This T cell receptor (beta chain) appears in the sequencing data of a study of T cell responses to AZD1222 COVID-19 vaccine. The study's findings and limits: Repertoires were obtained only post-peak T cell response. Baseline seropositivity occurred in only a handful of AZD1222 recipients. Spike as a whole was targeted by vaccine-associated CD4 TCRs, dominant at 160-218 and 743-854. It should be noted that donors were predominantly white British and more often female, and clonal diversity was possibly underestimated.

The table came from immunoSEQ multiplex PCR; TCRdb's copy has only in-frame clones and leaves some out. The repertoire holds about 140,000 clones, roughly 88% seen once, with around 3.6% in the top ten. Notes on this clone: Its specificity is unknown.

The sequencing here drew on peripheral blood, taken on day 0 of AZD1222 vaccination. The sequence came from an adult in good health.

The CDR3 here is CASSPGISNTEAFF. CDR3 nucleotide sequence: TGCGCCAGCAGCCCGGGAATTTCAAACACTGAAGCTTTCTTT. This chain connects TRBV10-2 to TRBJ1-1; D gene unclear. V dropped 6 bases and J dropped 2 bases, with 13 bases sitting between them. This CDR3 comprises 14 residues. CDR1 is WSHSY, CDR2 SAAADI, per germline.